Each of the 21 T cell receptor beta chains below was sequenced from the same sample in a study of blood T cells in healthy people across ages. With a J-beta primer mix and a sample-barcoded 5' primer, a second PCR ran about 6 to 11 cycles. TCRdb reprocessed the 5' RACE reads via MiXCR and lists one record per CDR3 protein. The sample lists 600,000 to 800,000 distinct CDR3 sequences; roughly 21% were seen once. The sequenced sample was blood. The receptors originated from an older man in good health.

This clonotype was found many times. The CDR3 protein is CASSGEGTGHNEKLFF. The CDR3 DNA reads TGTGCCAGCAGCGGAGAAGGGACAGGGCATAATGAAAAACTGTTTTTT. The chain has TRBV7-9 and TRBJ1-4; 9 nucleotides align to TRBD1. The CDR3 runs 16 residues. V trimming: 5 bases; J trimming: 4 bases; junction bases outside the gene matches: 8. Germline lookup yields CDR1 SEHNR and CDR2 FQNEAQ (reference sequence).

In its sample, this clonotype was seen a few times. This chain uses TRBV7-9 with TRBJ1-4; D not resolved. Germline CDR1 is SEHNR and CDR2 is FQNEAQ (reference sequence). This CDR3 has 15 amino acids. The ends were cut back, 5 bases at V and 6 bases at J, with 16 bases in the middle. In nucleotides, the CDR3 is TGTGCCAGCAGCCCCACCACGGACTCGGATGAAAAACTGTTTTTT. Encoded protein: CASSPTTDSDEKLFF. Looking up the rest from reference TRBV7-9 and TRBJ1-4 gives the full variable domain: DTGVSQNPRHKITKRGQNVTFRCDPISEHNRLYWYRQTLGQGPEFLTYFQNEAQLEKSRLLSDRFSAERPKGSFSTLEIQRTEQGDSAMYLCASSPTTDSDEKLFFGSGTQLSVL.

V gene TRBV29-1 combines with J gene TRBJ2-5; unclear D gene. The V and J ends lost 1 base and 5 bases respectively, with 5 bases between them. The germline V gene has CDR1 SQVTM and CDR2 ANQGSEA. This CDR3 spans 11 amino acids. The CDR3 sequence: CSVEAVETQYF. Written as DNA, the CDR3 is TGCAGCGTTGAAGCTGTGGAGACCCAGTACTTC.

This clonotype was seen only a few times. This chain joins TRBV3-1 and TRBJ2-7; weak D call: TRBD1 (6 bases). CDR1 LGHDT and CDR2 YNNKEL come from the germline V gene (reference sequence). Trimming shortened V by 1 base and J by 0 bases, and 10 bases separated the two germline ends. This CDR3 spans 15 amino acids. DNA of the CDR3: TGTGCCAGCAGCCAAGCCCAGGGGAGCTCCTACGAGCAGTACTTC. Translating it yields CASSQAQGSSYEQYF.

The chain recombines TRBV5-1 with TRBJ2-7, with TRBD2 as a possible D gene (6 bases). Trimming left V 3 bases short and J 0 bases short, with 16 bases between. Germline V gene sequence: CDR1 SGHRS, CDR2 YFSETQ. The CDR3 is 16 residues long. The CDR3 DNA reads as TGCGCCAGCAGCTCATCCCGCGGCGGGGCCTCCTACGAGCAGTACTTC. Translated, it gives CASSSSRGGASYEQYF.

The chain employs TRBV20-1 and TRBJ2-5; a possible D gene is TRBD1 (5 bases). The CDR3 covers 13 residues. V lost 3 bases and J lost 1, with 9 bases in between. Germline V gene data show CDR1 as DFQATT and CDR2 as SNEGSKA (reference sequence). The CDR3 nucleotides are TGCAGTGCTAGGACAGCACTCCAAGAGACCCAGTACTTC. It specifies CSARTALQETQYF.

There are many counts of this clonotype. The genes are TRBV10-3 and TRBJ1-1, with D possibly TRBD1 on 5 matching bases. Germline V gives CDR1 ENHRY, CDR2 SYGVKD. CDR3 size: 15 residues. V was shortened by 3 bases and J by 1 base, with 12 bases between the two germline ends. The CDR3 coding sequence is TGTGCCATCAGTGATGATCTGGGGGGGAACACTGAAGCTTTCTTT. Residues: CAISDDLGGNTEAFF.

This clonotype appeared a few times. The chain uses TRBV2 and TRBJ2-6, with D uncertain. Germline lookup yields CDR1 SNHLY and CDR2 FYNNEI. The CDR3 consists of 15 residues. Trimming stripped 6 bases from V and 2 bases from J, with 11 bases between. CDR3 DNA: TGTGCCAGCAGAGCTGACTCCGCTGGGGCCAACGTCCTGACTTTC. It translates to CASRADSAGANVLTF.

This clonotype appeared a few times. The chain links TRBV7-2 to TRBJ1-1, with no clear D. Germline V lookup: CDR1 SGHTA, CDR2 FQGNSA. CDR3 length equals 13 residues. The V end was cut by 6 bases, the J end by 2 bases, with 10 bases between. The CDR3 nucleotides read TGTGCCAGCAGTTCGATCTTTAACACTGAAGCTTTCTTT. Protein product: CASSSIFNTEAFF.

In its sample, this clonotype was seen many times. V and J are TRBV3-1 and TRBJ1-5, with 9 positions matching TRBD1. V shed 1 base, J shed 2 bases, and the junction held 6 bases outside the gene matches. The CDR3 covers 17 residues. Germline V CDR1 and CDR2: LGHDT, YNNKEL (reference sequence). In DNA, the CDR3 is TGTGCCAGCAGCCAAGGTTGGGACAGGGAGGGCAATCAGCCCCAGCATTTT. This sequence encodes CASSQGWDREGNQPQHF.

The chain uses TRBV20-1 and TRBJ2-2, with a weak D call TRBD2 (6 bases). Germline V gene lookup returns CDR1 DFQATT and CDR2 SNEGSKA (reference sequence). The ends were cut back, 0 bases at V and 0 bases at J, with 14 bases in the middle. CDR3 size: 17 residues. The CDR3 loop is CSARDASDLPNTGELFF. The CDR3 DNA sequence: TGCAGTGCTAGAGATGCTAGCGACCTTCCGAACACCGGGGAGCTGTTTTTT.

This clonotype came up a few times. The chain is built from TRBV18 and TRBJ2-3, with D perhaps being TRBD1 or TRBD2 (6 bases each). The CDR3 is 14 amino acids. Per germline, CDR1 KGHSH and CDR2 LQKENI. The ends were cut back, 3 bases at V and 4 bases at J, with 11 bases in the middle. This chain's CDR3 is CASSPAGGPDTQYF. CDR3 in DNA: TGTGCCAGCTCACCGGCCGGGGGCCCAGATACGCAGTATTTT. The complete variable domain, with remaining parts taken from reference TRBV18 and TRBJ2-3, reads NAGVMQNPRHLVRRRGQEARLRCSPMKGHSHVYWYRQLPEEGLKFMVYLQKENIIDESGMPKERFSAEFPKEGPSILRIQQVVRGDSAAYFCASSPAGGPDTQYFGPGTRLTVL.

The sample holds many counts of this clonotype. The chain uses TRBV28 and TRBJ1-4, with a tentative D call TRBD1 (5 bases). V lost 6 bases to trimming and J lost 1 base, with 18 bases between them. Germline V lookup: CDR1 MDHEN, CDR2 SYDVKM. The CDR3 length is 17 residues. The DNA for the CDR3 is TGTGCCAGCAGCCTTCAGGGACGTTTCGTAACTAATGAAAAACTGTTTTTT. Translated, it gives CASSLQGRFVTNEKLFF.

In regard to this clonotype: Given a much more abundant clone one base away, this may be a read error. This chain joins TRBV20-1 and TRBJ1-4; D possibly corresponds to TRBD1 (5 bases). Per germline, CDR1 DFQATT and CDR2 SNEGSKA (reference sequence). The CDR3 runs 14 residues. V was cut by 0 bases and J by 7 bases, with 12 bases left in between. The CDR3 DNA sequence: TGCAGTGCTAGAGATAGGGGAGCGGGTGAAAAACTGTTTTTT. Residues: CSARDRGAGEKLFF.

The chain uses TRBV25-1 and TRBJ2-7; tentatively, D is TRBD1 or TRBD2 (5 bases each). There are 14 residues in the CDR3. Per germline, CDR1 MGHDK and CDR2 SYGVNS. Trimming stripped 6 bases from V and 5 bases from J, with 17 bases between. Written as DNA, the CDR3 is TGTGCCAGCAGAAGGCCGGGGCTGAGGGACGAGCAGTACTTC. Encoded protein: CASRRPGLRDEQYF.

The chain has TRBV29-1 and TRBJ2-6; TRBD1 agrees at 9 bases. CDR1 and CDR2 from the germline V gene are SQVTM and ANQGSEA. This CDR3 has 17 residues. V dropped 7 bases and J dropped 2; count of bases not matched to a gene: 12. The CDR3 sequence is CSGFTGTGIPGANVLTF. The CDR3 bases are TGCAGCGGATTCACCGGGACAGGGATCCCTGGGGCCAACGTCCTGACTTTC.

Turning to this clonotype: A junction end diverges from the germline sequence, so it may reflect a read error. V gene TRBV5-4 combines with J gene TRBJ2-5; D gene unclear. The CDR3 loop spans 14 amino acids. Germline-derived CDR1 and CDR2 are SGHNT and YYREEE (reference sequence). The CDR3: CASSLVTDQGTQYF. The CDR3 bases are TGTGCCAGCAGCTTGGTGACGGACCAAGGGACCCAGTACTTC.

In regard to this clonotype: One end of the junction does not line up with germline, which may come from a read error. The chain recombines TRBV20-1 with TRBJ2-5; a weak D match, TRBD2 (6 bases). This CDR3 is 12 amino acids long. The germline V gene has CDR1 DFQATT and CDR2 SNEGSKA (reference sequence). DNA for the CDR3: TGCAGTGCTAGAGAGGTTAGGTCGGGAGCGGTCTTC. This encodes CSAREVRSGAVF.

There are many counts of this clonotype. The chain employs TRBV27 and TRBJ1-5, with 9 bases identical to TRBD1. The CDR3 runs 14 residues. V shed 4 bases and J 7 bases; nucleotides not matched to a gene: 5. Germline-derived CDR1 and CDR2 are MNHEY and SMNVEV (reference sequence). The CDR3 DNA is TGTGCCAGCAGTTCGGACAGGGGTGGCCAGCCCCAGCATTTT. Translated: CASSSDRGGQPQHF.

The V and J genes are TRBV20-1 and TRBJ2-1; TRBD2 matches at 8 bases. The CDR3 consists of 16 residues. With V trimmed by 1 base and J by 2 bases, 7 bases remained unmatched. The germline CDR1 and CDR2 sequences are DFQATT and SNEGSKA (reference sequence). In DNA form, the CDR3 reads TGCAGTGCTAGAGGGGAGCGGGAGCCTGCCTACAATGAGCAGTTCTTC. This codes for CSARGEREPAYNEQFF.

V usage is TRBV7-8 and J usage is TRBJ2-1; no firm D call. With 5 bases removed from V and 7 bases from J, the gap between germline ends came to 18 bases. Germline V gene data show CDR1 as SGHVS and CDR2 as FQNEAQ. This CDR3 has 15 amino acids. This CDR3 is CASSPEAGGSNEQFF. The CDR3 DNA is TGTGCCAGCAGCCCAGAGGCTGGCGGATCTAATGAGCAGTTCTTC.